This T cell receptor (beta chain) was sequenced in a study of cytomegalovirus exposure and HLA in healthy donors (dated by TCRdb to the late 2010s). About the investigation overall: An earlier analysis of 587 of the donors reported 250 to 300 Gb of sequence data and some 110 million unique TCR beta sequences obtained from approximately 180 million T cells. The T cell repertoires of 550 to 850 subjects were profiled by immunosequencing and related to cytomegalovirus serostatus. The study was designed to test whether signatures of past pathogen exposure could be identified by cataloging public T cell receptors. In a later genetic analysis, genome-wide SNP genotypes for 398 of the 666 donors were used, and that subset was treated as a discovery cohort. HLA typing included class I and class II loci at four-digit resolution. To study patterns of TCR occurrence, a later analysis re-analyzed previously published TCR beta repertoires from several hundred donors and added high-resolution HLA genotyping. On average, roughly 200,000 unique TCR beta nucleotide sequences were sequenced per donor among 398 genotyped donors of the cohort, with around 19% of those sequences being non-productive. A separate validation cohort of over a hundred different subjects was used in addition to the 666-subject first cohort. Donor age, sex, ethnicity and CMV serostatus were compiled alongside the repertoire data. A few DR-DQ haplotypes were treated as single units for association and clustering because of strong linkage in the cohort. An early release covering about 600 HLA-typed donors comprised approximately 300 gigabases of sequencing data and approximately 80 million unique TCR sequences. Rather than using new phenotypic data, the later analysis identified candidate immune exposures from TCR beta sequences and from how often those sequences occurred across donors. All discovery cohort repertoires had been generated using a single sequencing platform. The number of donors typed differed by locus, with about 629-630 for A, B, C, DRB1 and DQB1, around 500 for DQA1, 600 to 610 for DPA1, and approximately 470 for DPB1. In an earlier analysis of roughly 540 of the donors, high-throughput TCR beta sequencing was used to judge whether each TCR beta V gene segment behaved as functional or pseudogenic. Among the roughly 370 genotyped donors, under 90% belonged to the genetic ancestry cluster associated with self-reported Caucasian donors. To predict cytomegalovirus infection status, the study combined high-throughput TCR immunosequencing, statistical association of individual TCRs with disease status, and machine learning.

About this clone: Its antigen is unknown. Base qualities are missing; no much larger clone stands one base away.

The cohort comprised some 700 healthy bone marrow donors. At the time of sampling, every cohort member was nominally healthy, though immune exposures that went unrecorded were likely present. The donor tested CMV seropositive, placing the donor among the 289 seropositive members of the cohort. Every donor gave a peripheral blood sample, and the peripheral blood mononuclear cells from that sample were used for TCR beta sequencing. Genomic DNA extraction from the blood cell samples was performed with the Qiagen DNeasy Blood Extraction Kit. The library was built by means of the immunoSEQ multiplex PCR assay. The multiplex PCR relied on a mix of 60 forward primers for TCR Vbeta segments and 13 reverse primers for TCR Jbeta segments. The CDR3 region of rearranged TCR beta genes was amplified from genomic DNA by a multiplex PCR assay. Amplified TCR beta libraries were sequenced as 87-base-pair reads on the Illumina HiSeq System. Per the source publication's procedure: A later analysis counted approximately 84 million unique TCR beta chains across the 500 to 850 repertoires, and roughly 11 million of these chains were shared by at least two donors. A nearest-neighbor algorithm error-corrected the raw reads and collapsed the reads into unique sequences, merging closely related sequences to remove PCR and sequencing errors. To assign V, D and J gene segments, CDR3 sequences were aligned to IMGT reference sequences. For a sequence to be retained, a match of at least six nucleotides was required to both a V gene segment and a J gene segment. A rearrangement was called productive if the CDR3 had no stop codons and remained in frame with V and J, and every other rearrangement was called non-productive. Following IMGT convention, CDR3 was defined as the stretch from the second conserved V-encoded cysteine up to the conserved J-encoded phenylalanine. Sequences without an unambiguous match to a single V gene segment were excluded from the earlier analysis of several hundred of the donors. In an earlier analysis of several hundred of the donors, V segments were called functional above 56.7% productive rearrangements and were called segregating when the between-donor standard deviation exceeded 5%. To diagnose cytomegalovirus status from the catalog of TCR beta chain sequences, a statistical classification framework was built. In a later analysis, V and J genes were assigned by comparing TCR nucleotide sequences against IMGT/GENE-DB human TR gene sequences. In a later analysis, CDR3 sequences and most-parsimonious VDJ recombination scenarios were assigned using the TCRdist pipeline. In a later analysis, each TCR beta chain was defined by its CDR3 amino acid sequence together with its V-gene family, and reads lacking a unique V-gene family were excluded. In a later analysis, around 650 highly shared, low-generation-probability nucleotide sequences were removed to address suspected cross-contamination and a sequencing artifact. In a later analysis, a clonal expansion index was calculated for each public chain from normalized within-repertoire ranks of inferred template counts. Generation probabilities in a later analysis came from a VDJ recombination model fitted to out-of-frame rearrangements, and those results were checked against IGoR. Hypergeometric tests were used in a later analysis to score TCR-TCR, TCR-HLA and TCR-CMV co-occurrence, with a repertoire-size bias correction applied to the TCR pairs. To estimate false discovery rates, a later analysis permuted the HLA or CMV assignments 20 times. In a later analysis, co-occurring TCRs were grouped with DBSCAN, and TCRdist sequence similarity was added when clustering was performed within HLA-allele-positive subsets. Repertoires with fewer than 30,000 or more than 120,000 public chains were left out of co-occurrence clustering, as were about 5 repertoires with anomalous nucleotide sharing. TCRdb mirrors the immuneACCESS table, restricted to in-frame sequences. Some clones are absent from its copies; in checked studies, under half trace to an unresolved V gene, and the reason for the others is unknown. D and trimming come from the DNA, and the V and J calls and clone size come from that table. The sample profile shows about 200,000 clones; about 81% of them were found once. Jointly, the top ten make up 6.5% of the sample.

The full study reports these points: In this cohort, only TCR beta chains were sequenced, and detectable features were limited by the absence of alpha or paired-chain data. According to the authors, the approach could potentially be generalized to other disease states and immunological phenotypes. HLA typing was unavailable for some donors at each locus, so association tests used only the typed subset. In a later analysis, most CMV-associated TCR beta chains were found to appear HLA-restricted, with HLA associations seemingly driven largely by CMV exposure. In a later analysis, HLA-associated TCR beta chains showed more clonal expansion and lower generation probabilities than non-associated chains that were equally common. A later genetic analysis reported fewer N-insertions in productive TCRs among donors in an Asian-associated ancestry cluster than the roughly 720-donor mean. Across donors, most TCR sequences were observed very rarely, whereas some public TCRs were present in many individuals. A cluster of highly shared sequence variants was judged likely to represent a technical artifact of the sequencing pipeline. The presence/absence analyses assumed that sequencing depth was roughly uniform across donors, and that assumption may not be true. An association between a missense DCLRE1C variant and V-gene and J-gene trimming of TCR beta chains was found in a later genetic analysis and replicated in an independent cohort. Strong co-occurrence of HLA alleles, especially DR and DQ, made assigning TCR associations to individual alleles difficult. Some IMGT-functional V segments, including TRBV6-2 and TRBV6-3, could not be told apart with the 87-base-pair reads, so those segments were excluded. The study gave a list of some 150 TCR beta chains associated with cytomegalovirus. A later analysis found that TCR association rates varied across HLA loci, with DRB1 alleles showing the most associated TCRs and HLA-C alleles the fewest. Broadly in line with IMGT annotations, most TCR beta V segments showed up in productive rearrangements about 87% or about 30% of the time in an earlier analysis of 450 to 600 of the donors. For the cohort, immune exposure information was limited to CMV serostatus. Roughly 15 rarely observed V segments, including chromosome 9 orphons, were excluded from the earlier analysis of several hundred of the donors because counts were too low. Cytomegalovirus status was reported to be diagnosed by the classifier with high specificity and sensitivity in both the original and validation cohorts. In a later analysis, more than 15,000 TCR beta sequences were associated with specific HLA alleles at a false discovery rate of 0.05. Linkage disequilibrium might explain the correlated functional status among segregating V segments, but an unknown experimental factor could not be ruled out. According to a later analysis, parvovirus B19, influenza, CMV and Epstein-Barr virus appeared linked to several top co-occurrence clusters. A further reported finding was that TCR beta sequences accurately predicted the HLA-A and HLA-B alleles for most subjects in the first cohort. A few of the identified cytomegalovirus-associated TCR beta chains were confirmed in vitro to be specific for cytomegalovirus antigens.

The germline V gene encodes CDR1 SGHTA and CDR2 FQGTGA. From its cysteine to its phenylalanine, the CDR3 spans 16 amino acids. Only the CDR3 DNA is retained, 48 bases long and in frame from the first base. The junction shows trimming of 2 bases on V and 4 bases on J, plus 14 bases between the germline ends. This chain is built from TRBV7-3 and TRBJ2-2; a weak D assignment points to TRBD1 (5 bases agree). Sequencing was done on a sample of PBMCs. This sequence was found in a woman aged 45-60 years in good health and CMV-seropositive. CDR3 loop: CASSLEMIQGTGELFF. The nucleotide sequence is TGTGCCAGCAGCTTAGAGATGATCCAGGGCACCGGGGAGCTGTTTTTT. Full variable domain (CDR3 extended with the reference TRBV7-3 and TRBJ2-2 proteins): GAGVSQTPSNKVTEKGKYVELRCDPISGHTALYWYRQSLGQGPEFLIYFQGTGAADDSGLPNDRFFAVRPEGSVSTLKIQRTERGDSAVYLCASSLEMIQGTGELFFGEGSRLTVL.